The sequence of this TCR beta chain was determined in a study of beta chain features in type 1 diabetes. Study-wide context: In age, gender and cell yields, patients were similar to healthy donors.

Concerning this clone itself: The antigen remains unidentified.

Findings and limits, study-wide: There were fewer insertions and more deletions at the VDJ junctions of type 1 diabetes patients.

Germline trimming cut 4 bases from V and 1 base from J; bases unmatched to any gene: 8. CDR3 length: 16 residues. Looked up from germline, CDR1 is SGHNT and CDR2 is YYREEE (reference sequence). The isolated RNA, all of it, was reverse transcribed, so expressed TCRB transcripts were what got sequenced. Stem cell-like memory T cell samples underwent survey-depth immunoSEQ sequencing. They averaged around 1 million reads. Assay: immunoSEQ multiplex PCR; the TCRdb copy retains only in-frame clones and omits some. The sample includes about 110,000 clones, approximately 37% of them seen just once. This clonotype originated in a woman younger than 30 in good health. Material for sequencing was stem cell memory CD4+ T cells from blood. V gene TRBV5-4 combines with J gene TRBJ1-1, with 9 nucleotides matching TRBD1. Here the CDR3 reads CASSANPGQGNTEAFF. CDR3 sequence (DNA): TGTGCCAGCAGCGCCAACCCGGGACAGGGGAACACTGAAGCTTTCTTT.